This T cell receptor (beta chain) stems from a study of blood T cells in healthy people across ages. The CDR3 consists of 13 residues. Combining a sample-barcoded 5' primer with a J-beta primer mix, a second PCR ran for about 7 to 11 cycles. One entry per CDR3 protein results from TCRdb running MiXCR on the 5' RACE reads. The sample contains roughly 1 million distinct CDR3 sequences, roughly a quarter of which appear only once. This clonotype has only a few counts. Separately, the same data were catalogued under a study of T cells of mothers and their children.

The chain combines TRBV21-1 with TRBJ2-1; the DNA was not used to check the table's D call, TRBD1. The DNA end is more similar to TRBJ2-5, so the J call may be wrong. TRBV21-1 is marked as a pseudogene. This receptor was identified in a girl aged 2-10 years in good health. The sequenced material came from blood. Here the CDR3 reads CASIGGRCETQYF. DNA of the CDR3: TGTGCCAGCATAGGGGGACGGTGCGAGACCCAGTACTTC.